These 26 T cell receptor beta chains originate from one sample sequenced in a study of blood T cell repertoires in COVID-19. Sequencing was performed with immunoSEQ multiplex PCR; in TCRdb, only in-frame clones are kept and a portion is missing. Among roughly 120,000 clones, 70% to 90% were seen once, and the ten largest hold 8% to 9.5%. The sample comprised peripheral blood. The receptors derive from a woman aged 65 to 85 who had recovered from COVID-19.

V is TRBV19 and J is TRBJ1-2, with a tentative D call TRBD1 (5 bases). Germline V gives CDR1 LNHDA, CDR2 SQIVND (reference sequence). V lost 5 bases to trimming and J lost 6 bases, with 19 bases between them. CDR3 length: 15 amino acids. Here the CDR3 DNA reads TGTGCCAGTAGTTCCGCCCTGGCAGGGATGGATGGCTACACCTTC. Its protein is CASSSALAGMDGYTF.

The chain has TRBV5-1 and TRBJ2-1; TRBD2 matches at 9 bases. V trimming: 3 bases; J trimming: 8 bases; junction bases outside the gene matches: 3. Germline CDR1 SGHRS, CDR2 YFSETQ. CDR3 length equals 13 residues. The CDR3 coding sequence is TGCGCCAGCAGCTGGGGACTAGCCTATGAGCAGTTCTTC. It encodes CASSWGLAYEQFF.

CDR3 residues: CASWVGGAYNEQFF. CDR3 coding DNA: TGTGCCAGTTGGGTGGGGGGAGCCTACAATGAGCAGTTCTTC. V is TRBV28 and J is TRBJ2-1; tentative D call: TRBD2 (6 bases). Trimming took 9 bases from V and 2 from J, leaving 14 bases between them. Germline lookup yields CDR1 MDHEN and CDR2 SYDVKM. The CDR3 has 14 residues.

V is TRBV4-1 and J is TRBJ1-1; D not certain. V was clipped by 8 bases and J by 2 bases, with 6 bases between them. The CDR3 length is 11 residues. Germline CDR1 MGHRA, CDR2 YSYEKL. This CDR3 is CASGQNTEAFF. In DNA form, the CDR3 reads TGCGCCAGCGGGCAAAACACTGAAGCTTTCTTT.

Written as DNA, the CDR3 is TGTGCCAGCACCCCGGACAGGAGTCCAGGCATATATTTT. It is translated as CASTPDRSPGIYF. V gene TRBV2 combines with J gene TRBJ1-3; TRBD1 matches 7 bases. The ends lost 7 bases at V and 12 bases at J; junction bases unmatched: 12. The germline gives CDR1 SNHLY, CDR2 FYNNEI. This CDR3 is built from 13 residues.

The table lists this clone with a few counts. This sequence joins TRBV19 and TRBJ2-3, with D possibly being TRBD2 (5 bases). CDR3 size: 14 residues. Deletions cut 5 bases from V and 0 bases from J, with 9 bases between. Germline V gene data show CDR1 as LNHDA and CDR2 as SQIVND (reference sequence). CDR3 loop: CASSVDWSTDTQYF. CDR3 sequence (DNA): TGTGCCAGTAGTGTGGACTGGAGCACAGATACGCAGTATTTT.

The V and J genes are TRBV21-1 and TRBJ2-1; the table's D gene call, TRBD2, was not cross checked with the DNA. TRBV21-1 is shown as a pseudogene. CDR3 length: 21 amino acids. The CDR3, as DNA: TGTGCCAGCAGCAAAGGGGGGCCGACTAGCGGGCGGGTCCGCTCCTACAATGAGCAGTTCTTC. Amino acid sequence: CASSKGGPTSGRVRSYNEQFF.

The genes are TRBV7-9 and TRBJ2-1; 11 bases agree with TRBD2. This CDR3 spans 16 amino acids. Unmatched junction bases numbered 9, after V lost 5 bases and J lost 6 bases. Per germline, CDR1 SEHNR and CDR2 FQNEAQ (reference sequence). In DNA, the CDR3 is TGTGCCAGCAGCACTCAGACTAGCGGGGAAGGCAATGAGCAGTTCTTC. It is translated as CASSTQTSGEGNEQFF.

The genes are TRBV6-5 and TRBJ2-1; D is perhaps TRBD1 (5 bases). Trimming stripped 2 bases from V and 4 bases from J, with 6 bases between. The CDR3 length is 13 residues. Germline CDR1 is MNHEY and CDR2 is SVGAGI. The CDR3: CASSYAGYNEQFF. CDR3 sequence (DNA): TGTGCCAGCAGTTACGCAGGGTACAATGAGCAGTTCTTC.

The chain uses TRBV14 and TRBJ2-3; possible D gene TRBD2, 5 bases. V shed 0 bases and J shed 6 bases, with 10 bases lying between them. Germline V gene sequence: CDR1 SGHDN, CDR2 FVKESK. The CDR3 sequence is 14 residues long. The CDR3 nucleotides are TGTGCCAGCAGCCAAGATTGGGAGAGCGATACGCAGTATTTT. Protein product: CASSQDWESDTQYF.

The chain is built from TRBV5-1 and TRBJ2-5; TRBD2 agrees at 7 bases. The CDR3 is 14 residues long. V lost 0 bases to trimming and J lost 5 bases; unmatched junction nucleotides: 4. Per the germline V gene, CDR1 is SGHRS and CDR2 is YFSETQ. CDR3 DNA: TGCGCCAGCAGCTTGGACTGGGGAGGGGAGACCCAGTACTTC. Translated, it gives CASSLDWGGETQYF. The entire variable domain, with the rest obtained from reference TRBV5-1 and TRBJ2-5, is as follows: KAGVTQTPRYLIKTRGQQVTLSCSPISGHRSVSWYQQTPGQGLQFLFEYFSETQRNKGNFPGRFSGRQFSNSRSEMNVSTLELGDSALYLCASSLDWGGETQYFGPGTRLLVL.

Only one count was recorded for this clone. This chain joins TRBV5-5 and TRBJ2-2; 7 bases are a match to TRBD1. Germline CDR1 is SGHKS and CDR2 is YYEKEE (reference sequence). The CDR3 consists of 15 residues. Losses at the gene ends were 4 bases for V and 2 bases for J; bases not matched to a gene: 5. CDR3 bases: TGTGCCAGCAGCATGGGACAGATCAACACCGGGGAGCTGTTTTTT. This translates into CASSMGQINTGELFF.

The chain links TRBV7-9 to TRBJ2-3, with D maybe TRBD1 (7 bases). This CDR3 is 13 amino acids long. Trimming shortened V by 5 bases and J by 9 bases, and 15 bases separated the two germline ends. Germline V gene sequence: CDR1 SEHNR, CDR2 FQNEAQ (reference sequence). The CDR3 bases are TGTGCCAGCAGCCAGGGGGGCCAAGGGACGCAGTATTTT. It encodes CASSQGGQGTQYF.

The gene calls are TRBV7-9 and TRBJ1-2; 9 bases are a match to TRBD1. Germline V gene lookup returns CDR1 SEHNR and CDR2 FQNEAQ (reference sequence). The V segment lost 7 bases and the J segment 5 bases; nucleotides outside the gene matches: 5. The CDR3 sequence is 13 residues long. As DNA, the CDR3 is TGTGCCAGCACCACAGGGGGCGGGTATGGCTACACCTTC. Translating gives CASTTGGGYGYTF.

V gene TRBV11-2 combines with J gene TRBJ2-1, with 11 bases aligning to TRBD2. V was pared by 5 bases and J by 2 bases, with 2 bases of the junction left unmatched. The CDR3 contains 15 residues. Looked up from germline, CDR1 is SGHAT and CDR2 is FQNNGV. DNA of the CDR3: TGTGCCAGCAGCCTTAGCGGGGGGGCCTACAATGAGCAGTTCTTC. This sequence encodes CASSLSGGAYNEQFF.

The chain has TRBV27 and TRBJ2-2; TRBD2 is a possible D gene (5 bases). This CDR3 has 13 amino acids. Germline CDR1 and CDR2: MNHEY and SMNVEV (reference sequence). Trimming shortened V by 4 bases and J by 7 bases, and 10 bases separated the two germline ends. CDR3 protein: CASSSRRGGELFF. For the CDR3, the DNA is TGTGCCAGCAGTTCCCGCCGGGGCGGGGAGCTGTTTTTT.

Comments on this clone: At one end the junction does not follow the germline gene, possibly because of a read error. The chain recombines TRBV30 with TRBJ1-2, with D maybe TRBD1 (6 bases). The CDR3 has 12 amino acids. Germline V gene data show CDR1 as GTSNPN and CDR2 as SVGIG (reference sequence). CDR3 in amino acids: CAWSAGGPESVF. In nucleotides, the CDR3 is TGTGCCTGGAGCGCCGGGGGGCCAGAGTCGGTCTTC. Supplemented by reference TRBV30 and TRBJ1-2, the full variable domain reads SQTIHQWPATLVQPVGSPLSLECTVEGTSNPNLYWYRQAAGRGLQLLFYSVGIGQISSEVPQNLSASRPQDRQFILSSKKLLLSDSGFYLCAWSAGGPESVFGSGTRLTVV.

This clone is a singleton in its sample. The chain joins TRBV5-6 to TRBJ2-5; TRBD1 might be the D (7 bases). V dropped 4 bases and J dropped 9 bases, with 16 bases sitting between them. The CDR3 totals 13 residues. From germline, CDR1 is SGHDT and CDR2 YYEEEE. Written as DNA, the CDR3 is TGTGCCAGCAGCAGTAGGGGGCGCGGGGCCCAGTACTTC. Its translation is CASSSRGRGAQYF.

The chain is built from TRBV6-5 and TRBJ2-2; D is ambiguous. Germline CDR1 MNHEY, CDR2 SVGAGI. V lost 6 bases and J lost 0, with 5 bases in between. The CDR3 sequence is 13 residues long. In nucleotides, the CDR3 is TGTGCCAGCAGGCGCTCGAACACCGGGGAGCTGTTTTTT. Translation gives CASRRSNTGELFF.

V is TRBV18 and J is TRBJ1-6; the match to TRBD1 covers 10 bases. With V trimmed by 6 bases and J by 6 bases, 2 bases remained unmatched. The CDR3 totals 14 residues. From germline, CDR1 is KGHSH and CDR2 LQKENI. The CDR3 region is CASSGTGANSPLHF. CDR3 coding DNA: TGTGCCAGCTCGGGGACAGGGGCTAATTCACCCCTCCACTTT.

The chain has TRBV28 and TRBJ2-3; 7 nucleotides line up with TRBD1. This CDR3 has 15 residues. The trim removed 2 bases at V and 3 bases at J, leaving 5 bases unmatched. Per the germline V gene, CDR1 is MDHEN and CDR2 is SYDVKM. The CDR3 protein is CASSLKGALTDTQYF. The CDR3 nucleotides are TGTGCCAGCAGTTTAAAGGGGGCGCTGACAGATACGCAGTATTTT.

This chain uses TRBV11-2 with TRBJ2-2, with 7 bases matching TRBD1. V shed 4 bases and J 4 bases; nucleotides not matched to a gene: 12. CDR1 is SGHAT and CDR2 is FQNNGV in the germline V gene. This CDR3 region has 17 residues. The CDR3 DNA follows: TGTGCCAGCAGCTCCCCGACAGGGAGTCGTCGCACCGGGGAGCTGTTTTTT. Its protein is CASSSPTGSRRTGELFF.

The chain is built from TRBV25-1 and TRBJ2-3; no firm D call. From germline, CDR1 is MGHDK and CDR2 SYGVNS. V lost 6 bases and J 3 bases, leaving 4 bases between the germline ends. The CDR3 loop spans 11 amino acids. The CDR3 DNA follows: TGTGCCAGCAGCCTAACAGATACGCAGTATTTT. This encodes CASSLTDTQYF.

V usage is TRBV7-8 and J usage is TRBJ2-6; tentative D call: TRBD1 (6 bases). Germline V gives CDR1 SGHVS, CDR2 FQNEAQ. CDR3 length: 16 residues. Trimming left V 4 bases short and J 0 bases short, with 10 bases between. The CDR3 protein is CASSYTGNSGANVLTF. The CDR3 nucleotides are TGTGCCAGCAGCTATACAGGGAACTCTGGGGCCAACGTCCTGACTTTC.

This clone was counted once. The chain joins TRBV4-3 to TRBJ1-3; no firm D call. V dropped 0 bases and J dropped 0 bases, with 6 bases sitting between them. CDR1 is LGHNA, CDR2 YSLEER, per germline. This CDR3 region has 15 residues. CDR3 nucleotide sequence: TGCGCCAGCAGCCAAGAACTGAACTCTGGAAACACCATATATTTT. This translates into CASSQELNSGNTIYF.

The V gene is TRBV7-2, the J gene TRBJ2-2; D ambiguous. V lost 3 bases to trimming and J lost 1 base, with 3 bases between them. Germline CDR1 SGHTA, CDR2 FQGNSA. The CDR3 has 13 residues. CDR3 sequence (DNA): TGTGCCAGCAGCTTCGGGAACACCGGGGAGCTGTTTTTT. Its translation: CASSFGNTGELFF.